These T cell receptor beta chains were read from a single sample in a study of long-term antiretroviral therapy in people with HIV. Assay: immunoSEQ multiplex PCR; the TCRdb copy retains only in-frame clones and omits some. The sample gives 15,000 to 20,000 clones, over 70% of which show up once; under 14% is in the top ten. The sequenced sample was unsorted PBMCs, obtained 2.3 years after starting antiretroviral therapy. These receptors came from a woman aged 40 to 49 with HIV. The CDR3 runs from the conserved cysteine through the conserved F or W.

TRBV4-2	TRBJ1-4	CASSQGGLKEKLFF
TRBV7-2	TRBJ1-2	CASSLRRGAYGYTF
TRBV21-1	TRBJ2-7	CASSKPRVPYEQYF
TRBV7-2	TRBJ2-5	CASSLSGAEGETQYF
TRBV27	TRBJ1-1	CASTPRQGWNTEAFF
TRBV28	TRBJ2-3	CASSLRGPTDTQYF
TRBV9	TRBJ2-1	CASSVTGYYNEQFF
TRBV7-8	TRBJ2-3	CASSPKTGARTDTQYF
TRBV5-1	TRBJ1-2	CASSLDIGQFPGYTF
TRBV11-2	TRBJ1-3	CASSAGGNSGNTIYF
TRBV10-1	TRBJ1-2	CASSAATNYGYTF
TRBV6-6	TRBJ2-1	CASQKTGGPYNEQFF
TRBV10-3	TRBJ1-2	CAISQGARGYTF
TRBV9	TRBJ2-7	CASSPGTGAYEQYF
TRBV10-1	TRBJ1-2	CASSEFRGYGYTF
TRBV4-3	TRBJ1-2	CASSRSSGGYGYTF
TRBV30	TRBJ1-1	CAWAHAEAFF
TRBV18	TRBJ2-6	CASSPTGGSGANVLTF
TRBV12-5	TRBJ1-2	CASGLGGYRTYGYTF
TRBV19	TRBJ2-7	CASSRAGALEQYF